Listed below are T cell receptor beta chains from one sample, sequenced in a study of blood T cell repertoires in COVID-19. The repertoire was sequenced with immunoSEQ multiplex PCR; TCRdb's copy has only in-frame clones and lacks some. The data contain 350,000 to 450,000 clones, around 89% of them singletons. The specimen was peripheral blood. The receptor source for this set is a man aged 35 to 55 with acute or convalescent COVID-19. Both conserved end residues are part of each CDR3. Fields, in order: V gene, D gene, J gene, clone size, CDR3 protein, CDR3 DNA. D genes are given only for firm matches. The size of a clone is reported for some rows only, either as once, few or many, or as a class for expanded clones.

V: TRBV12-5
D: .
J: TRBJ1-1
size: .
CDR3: CASARNRNTEAFF
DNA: TGTGCTAGTGCCCGTAACAGGAACACTGAAGCTTTCTTT

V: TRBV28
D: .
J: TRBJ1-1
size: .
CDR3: CASSLQGRNTEAFF
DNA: TGTGCCAGCAGTTTACAGGGCCGGAACACTGAAGCTTTCTTT

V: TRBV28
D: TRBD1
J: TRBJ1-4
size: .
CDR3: CASSPRQGTDEKLFF
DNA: TGTGCCAGCAGCCCAAGACAGGGAACCGATGAAAAACTGTTTTTT

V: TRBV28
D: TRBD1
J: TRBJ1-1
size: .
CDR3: CASRGTGANTEAFF
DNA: TGTGCCAGCAGAGGGACAGGGGCGAACACTGAAGCTTTCTTT

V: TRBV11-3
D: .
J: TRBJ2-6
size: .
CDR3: CASSFSTVSGANVLTF
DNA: TGTGCCAGCAGCTTTTCGACAGTATCTGGGGCCAACGTCCTGACTTTC

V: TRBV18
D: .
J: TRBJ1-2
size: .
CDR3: CASSPDNMYGYTF
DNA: TGTGCCAGCTCACCCGACAATATGTATGGCTACACCTTC

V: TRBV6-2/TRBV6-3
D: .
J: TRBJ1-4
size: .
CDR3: CASSYAYDSPETKLFF
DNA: TGTGCCAGCAGTTACGCATATGACAGCCCTGAAACAAAACTGTTTTTT

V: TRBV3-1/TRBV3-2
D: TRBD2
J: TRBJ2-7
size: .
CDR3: CASSLAPSGGFYEQYF
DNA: TGTGCCAGCAGCCTAGCCCCTAGCGGGGGTTTTTACGAGCAGTACTTC

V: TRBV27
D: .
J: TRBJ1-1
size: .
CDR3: CASSLVGSWGGRDTEAFF
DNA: TGTGCCAGCAGTTTAGTAGGGAGCTGGGGAGGGAGGGACACTGAAGCTTTCTTT

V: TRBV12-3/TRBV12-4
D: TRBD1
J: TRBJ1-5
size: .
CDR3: CASSRDRGQPQHF
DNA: TGTGCCAGCAGTAGGGACAGGGGCCAGCCCCAGCATTTT

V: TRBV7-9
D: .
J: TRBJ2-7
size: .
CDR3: CASSGGIAYEQYF
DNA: TGTGCCAGCAGCGGGGGGATCGCCTACGAGCAGTACTTC

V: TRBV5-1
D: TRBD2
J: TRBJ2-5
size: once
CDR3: CASRWTSRSQETQYF
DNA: TGCGCCAGCAGATGGACTAGCCGGTCCCAAGAGACCCAGTACTTC

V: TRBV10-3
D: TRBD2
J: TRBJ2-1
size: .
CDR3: CAISELAGAINEQFF
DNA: TGTGCCATCAGTGAACTAGCGGGGGCGATCAATGAGCAGTTCTTC

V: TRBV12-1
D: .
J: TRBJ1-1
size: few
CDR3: CASSLVPGRENTEAFF
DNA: TGTGCCAGCAGCTTGGTCCCAGGGAGGGAAAACACTGAAGCTTTCTTT

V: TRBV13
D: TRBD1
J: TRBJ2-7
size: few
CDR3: CASSTGASYEQYF
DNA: TGTGCCAGCAGCACAGGGGCCTCCTACGAGCAGTACTTC

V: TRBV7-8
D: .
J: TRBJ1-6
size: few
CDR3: CASSLVWGEGNSPLHF
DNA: TGTGCCAGCAGCTTAGTGTGGGGGGAAGGGAATTCACCCCTCCACTTT

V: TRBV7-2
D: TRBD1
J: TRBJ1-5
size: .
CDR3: CASSLGWLGGGQPQHF
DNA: TGTGCCAGCAGCTTAGGGTGGTTAGGGGGCGGTCAGCCCCAGCATTTT

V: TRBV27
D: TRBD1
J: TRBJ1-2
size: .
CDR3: CASSPIPGQNYGYTF
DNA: TGTGCCAGCAGTCCCATTCCGGGACAGAACTATGGCTACACCTTC

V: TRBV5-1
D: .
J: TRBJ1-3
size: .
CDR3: CASSSDVSSGNTIYF
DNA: TGCGCCAGCAGCTCCGATGTTAGCTCTGGAAACACCATATATTTT

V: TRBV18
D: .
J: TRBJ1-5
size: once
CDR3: CASSSSGVSQPQHF
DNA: TGTGCCAGCTCATCTTCAGGGGTAAGTCAGCCCCAGCATTTT

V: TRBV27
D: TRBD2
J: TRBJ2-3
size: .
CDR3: CASIAGGPTDTQYF
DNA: TGTGCCAGCATAGCGGGAGGGCCCACAGATACGCAGTATTTT

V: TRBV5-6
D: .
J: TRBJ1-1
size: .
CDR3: CASSPPGLNTEAFF
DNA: TGTGCCAGCAGCCCCCCCGGGTTGAACACTGAAGCTTTCTTT

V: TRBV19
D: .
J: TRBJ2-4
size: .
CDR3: CASTPPLAKNIQYF
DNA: TGTGCCAGTACCCCTCCCTTAGCCAAAAACATTCAGTACTTC